This record concerns one TCR beta chain sequence. TCRdb reworked the 5' RACE reads into one entry per CDR3 protein, no DNA. The repertoire shows about 160,000 distinct CDR3 sequences; the top ten hold 2.8%. These data are taken from a study of monozygotic twins with inflammatory bowel disease. Germline loops: CDR1 SGHTA, CDR2 FQGNSA. This CDR3 spans 16 amino acids. Sequencing was performed on blood. This chain uses TRBV7-2 with TRBJ2-1; lacking DNA, the TRBD1 call made by TCRdb goes unchecked. The receptor comes from a human donor with ulcerative colitis or Crohn's disease, or a healthy co-twin of an affected twin (not recorded which). CDR3 residues: CASSSGRGISYNEQFF.